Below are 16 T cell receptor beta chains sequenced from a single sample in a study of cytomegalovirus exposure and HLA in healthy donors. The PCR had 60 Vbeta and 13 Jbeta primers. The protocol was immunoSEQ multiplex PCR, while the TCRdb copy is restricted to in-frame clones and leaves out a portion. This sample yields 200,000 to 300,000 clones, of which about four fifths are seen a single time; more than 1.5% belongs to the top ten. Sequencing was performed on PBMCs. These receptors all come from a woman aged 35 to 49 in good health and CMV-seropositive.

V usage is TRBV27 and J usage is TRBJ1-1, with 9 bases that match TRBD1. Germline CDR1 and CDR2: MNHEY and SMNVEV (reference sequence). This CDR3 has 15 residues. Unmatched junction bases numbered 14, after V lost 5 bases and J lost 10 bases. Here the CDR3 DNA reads TGTGCCAGCAGTATCCCCGGGACAGGGAATCATTTAGCTTTCTTT. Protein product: CASSIPGTGNHLAFF.

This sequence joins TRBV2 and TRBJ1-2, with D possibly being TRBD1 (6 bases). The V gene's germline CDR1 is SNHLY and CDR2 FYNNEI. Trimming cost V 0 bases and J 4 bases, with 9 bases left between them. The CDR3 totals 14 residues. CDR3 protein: CASSEAGGSYGYTF. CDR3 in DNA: TGTGCCAGCAGTGAAGCAGGGGGATCCTATGGCTACACCTTC.

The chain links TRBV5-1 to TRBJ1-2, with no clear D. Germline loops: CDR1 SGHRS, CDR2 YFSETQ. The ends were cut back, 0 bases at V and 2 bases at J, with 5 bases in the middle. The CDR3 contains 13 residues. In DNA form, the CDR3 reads TGCGCCAGCAGCTTGGCAGTCAACTATGGCTACACCTTC. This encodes CASSLAVNYGYTF.

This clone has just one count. The CDR3 nucleotides are TGTGCCAGCAAGGACAGGGCCGGGGATACGCAGTATTTT. Translated: CASKDRAGDTQYF. The rearrangement uses TRBV14 and TRBJ2-3, with TRBD1 matching 8 bases. V lost 7 bases to trimming and J lost 6 bases; unmatched junction nucleotides: 6. CDR1 and CDR2 from the germline V gene are SGHDN and FVKESK. The CDR3 spans 13 residues. The variable domain in full, completed from reference TRBV14 and TRBJ2-3, reads EAGVTQFPSHSVIEKGQTVTLRCDPISGHDNLYWYRRVMGKEIKFLLHFVKESKQDESGMPNNRFLAERTGGTYSTLKVQPAELEDSGVYFCASKDRAGDTQYFGPGTRLTVL.

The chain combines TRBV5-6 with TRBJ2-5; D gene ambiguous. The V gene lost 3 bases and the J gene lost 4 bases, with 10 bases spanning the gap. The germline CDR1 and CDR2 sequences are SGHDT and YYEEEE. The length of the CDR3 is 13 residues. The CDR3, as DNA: TGTGCCAGCAGCTGGGCTCAGGTAGAGACCCAGTACTTC. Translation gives CASSWAQVETQYF.

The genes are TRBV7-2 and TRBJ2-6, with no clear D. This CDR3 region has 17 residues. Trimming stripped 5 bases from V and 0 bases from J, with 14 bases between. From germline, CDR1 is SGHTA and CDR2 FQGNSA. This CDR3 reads CASSTLAGTSGANVLTF. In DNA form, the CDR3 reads TGTGCCAGCAGCACTTTGGCAGGTACCTCTGGGGCCAACGTCCTGACTTTC.

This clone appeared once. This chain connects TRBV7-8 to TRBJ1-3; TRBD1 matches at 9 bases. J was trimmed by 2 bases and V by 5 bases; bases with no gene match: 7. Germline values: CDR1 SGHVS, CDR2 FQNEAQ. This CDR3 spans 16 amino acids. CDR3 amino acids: CASSPSRTGAGNTIYF. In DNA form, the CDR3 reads TGTGCCAGCAGCCCCTCAAGGACAGGGGCTGGAAACACCATATATTTT.

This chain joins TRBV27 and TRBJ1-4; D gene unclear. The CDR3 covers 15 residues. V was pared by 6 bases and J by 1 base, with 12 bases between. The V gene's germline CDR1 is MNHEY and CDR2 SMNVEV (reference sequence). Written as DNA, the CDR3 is TGTGCCAGCAGCCAGAGGATTGGAACTAATGAAAAACTGTTTTTT. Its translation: CASSQRIGTNEKLFF.

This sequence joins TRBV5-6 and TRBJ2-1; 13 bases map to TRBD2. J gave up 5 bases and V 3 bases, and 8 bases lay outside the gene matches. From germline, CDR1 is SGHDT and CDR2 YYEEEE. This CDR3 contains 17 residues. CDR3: CASSSGPGLAGNNEQFF. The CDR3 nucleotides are TGTGCCAGCAGCTCCGGACCGGGACTAGCGGGAAACAATGAGCAGTTCTTC.

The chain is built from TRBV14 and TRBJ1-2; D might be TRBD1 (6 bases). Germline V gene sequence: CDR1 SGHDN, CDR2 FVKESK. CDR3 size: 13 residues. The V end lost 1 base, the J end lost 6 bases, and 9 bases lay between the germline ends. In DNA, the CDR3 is TGTGCCAGCAGCCAAGGGACAGCAAATGGCTACACCTTC. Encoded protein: CASSQGTANGYTF.

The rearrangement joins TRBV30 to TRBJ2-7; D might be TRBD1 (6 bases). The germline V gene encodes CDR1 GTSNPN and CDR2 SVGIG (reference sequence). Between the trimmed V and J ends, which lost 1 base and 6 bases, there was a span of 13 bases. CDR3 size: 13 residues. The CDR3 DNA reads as TGTGCCTGGAGTGGAAGGACAGAGAGCGAGCAGTACTTC. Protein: CAWSGRTESEQYF. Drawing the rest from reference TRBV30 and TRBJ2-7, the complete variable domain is SQTIHQWPATLVQPVGSPLSLECTVEGTSNPNLYWYRQAAGRGLQLLFYSVGIGQISSEVPQNLSASRPQDRQFILSSKKLLLSDSGFYLCAWSGRTESEQYFGPGTRLTVT.

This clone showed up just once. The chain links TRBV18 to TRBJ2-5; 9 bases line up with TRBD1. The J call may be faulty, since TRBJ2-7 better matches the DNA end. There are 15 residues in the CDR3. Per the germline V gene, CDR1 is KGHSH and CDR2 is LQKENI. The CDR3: CASSAGQGRVYEQYF. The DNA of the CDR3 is TGTGCCAGCTCGGCGGGACAGGGAAGAGTCTACGAGCAGTACTTC.

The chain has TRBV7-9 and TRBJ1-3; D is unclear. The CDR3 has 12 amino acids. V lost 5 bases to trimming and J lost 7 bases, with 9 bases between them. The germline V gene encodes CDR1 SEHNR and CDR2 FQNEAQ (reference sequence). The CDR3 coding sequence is TGTGCCAGCAGCCCTCCTAGCAACACCATATATTTT. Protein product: CASSPPSNTIYF.

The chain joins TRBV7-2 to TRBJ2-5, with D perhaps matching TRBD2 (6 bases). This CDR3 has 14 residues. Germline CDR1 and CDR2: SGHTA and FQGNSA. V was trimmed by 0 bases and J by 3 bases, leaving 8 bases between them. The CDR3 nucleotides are TGTGCCAGCAGCTTAGCGGGCGGGGAAGAGACCCAGTACTTC. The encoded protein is CASSLAGGEETQYF. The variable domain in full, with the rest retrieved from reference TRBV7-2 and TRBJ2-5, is GAGVSQSPSNKVTEKGKDVELRCDPISGHTALYWYRQSLGQGLEFLIYFQGNSAPDKSGLPSDRFSAERTGGSVSTLTIQRTQQEDSAVYLCASSLAGGEETQYFGPGTRLLVL.

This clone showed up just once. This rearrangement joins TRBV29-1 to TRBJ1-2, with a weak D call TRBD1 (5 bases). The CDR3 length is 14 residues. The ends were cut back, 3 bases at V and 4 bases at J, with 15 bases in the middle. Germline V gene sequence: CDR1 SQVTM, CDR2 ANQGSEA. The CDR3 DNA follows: TGCAGCGTTGATGCGGGGGACTTTTTCTATGGCTACACCTTC. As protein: CSVDAGDFFYGYTF. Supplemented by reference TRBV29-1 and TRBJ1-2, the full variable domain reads SAVISQKPSRDICQRGTSLTIQCQVDSQVTMMFWYRQQPGQSLTLIATANQGSEATYESGFVIDKFPISRPNLTFSTLTVSNMSPEDSSIYLCSVDAGDFFYGYTFGSGTRLTVV.

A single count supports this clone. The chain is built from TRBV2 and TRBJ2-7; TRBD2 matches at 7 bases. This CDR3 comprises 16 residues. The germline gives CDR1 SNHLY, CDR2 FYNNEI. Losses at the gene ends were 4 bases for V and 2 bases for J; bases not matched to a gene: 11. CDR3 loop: CASSGGAGARPYEQYF. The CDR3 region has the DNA TGTGCCAGCAGTGGAGGCGCGGGAGCTCGGCCCTACGAGCAGTACTTC.